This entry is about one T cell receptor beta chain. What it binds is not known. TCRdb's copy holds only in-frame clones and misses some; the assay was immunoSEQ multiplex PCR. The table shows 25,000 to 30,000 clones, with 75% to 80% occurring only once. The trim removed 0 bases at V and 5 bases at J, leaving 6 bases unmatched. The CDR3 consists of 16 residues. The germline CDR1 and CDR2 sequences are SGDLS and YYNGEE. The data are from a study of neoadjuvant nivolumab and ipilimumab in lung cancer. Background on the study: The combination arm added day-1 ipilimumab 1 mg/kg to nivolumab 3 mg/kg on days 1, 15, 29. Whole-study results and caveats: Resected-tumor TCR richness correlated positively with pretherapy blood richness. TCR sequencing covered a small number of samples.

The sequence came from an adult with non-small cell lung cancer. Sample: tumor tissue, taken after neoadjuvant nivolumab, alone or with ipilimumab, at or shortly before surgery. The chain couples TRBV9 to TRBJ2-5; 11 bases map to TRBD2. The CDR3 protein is CASSVDLAGGLETQYF. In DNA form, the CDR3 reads TGTGCCAGCAGCGTAGATTTAGCGGGGGGGTTGGAGACCCAGTACTTC.